Listed below are T cell receptor beta chains from one sample, sequenced in a study of T cells in localized non-small cell lung cancer. Sequencing used immunoSEQ multiplex PCR; TCRdb keeps in-frame clones, though not all of them. The data contain roughly 25,000 clones, roughly 92% of them seen just once; the ten biggest clones take up 2.5% to 3%. This material consisted of peripheral blood, taken before any cancer treatment. The receptors shown here come from a woman aged 35-75 years with stage I lung adenocarcinoma. Each CDR3 is given with its conserved first and last residue. Each record gives: V gene, J gene, D gene, clone size, CDR3 protein, CDR3 DNA. The D gene is left open where the match is weak. Rows give clone size only sometimes, using once, few, many, or a class for an expanded clone.

V gene: TRBV2; J gene: TRBJ2-7; D gene: TRBD1; clone size: -; CDR3 protein: CASRARQGPYEQYF; CDR3 DNA: TGTGCCAGCAGAGCCCGACAGGGCCCCTACGAGCAGTACTTC
V gene: TRBV7-9; J gene: TRBJ1-1; D gene: TRBD1; clone size: -; CDR3 protein: CASSPGQGKVGAFF; CDR3 DNA: TGTGCCAGCAGCCCCGGACAGGGGAAAGTGGGGGCTTTCTTT
V gene: TRBV9; J gene: TRBJ2-2; D gene: -; clone size: -; CDR3 protein: CASTRMQGPSGELFF; CDR3 DNA: TGTGCCAGCACCCGTATGCAGGGACCTTCGGGGGAGCTGTTTTTT
V gene: TRBV9; J gene: TRBJ2-2; D gene: -; clone size: -; CDR3 protein: CASSVDETGELFF; CDR3 DNA: TGTGCCAGCAGCGTAGACGAAACCGGGGAGCTGTTTTTT
V gene: TRBV21-1; J gene: TRBJ2-7; D gene: -; clone size: -; CDR3 protein: CASSLTRDGYEQYF; CDR3 DNA: TGTGCCAGCAGCCTAACCCGGGACGGCTACGAGCAGTACTTC
V gene: TRBV4-1; J gene: TRBJ2-2; D gene: TRBD2; clone size: -; CDR3 protein: CASSPRLAGGPRTGELFF; CDR3 DNA: TGCGCCAGCAGCCCCCGACTAGCGGGAGGGCCGCGGACCGGGGAGCTGTTTTTT
V gene: TRBV29-1; J gene: TRBJ2-7; D gene: -; clone size: -; CDR3 protein: CSVGVNTLNEQYF; CDR3 DNA: TGCAGCGTTGGGGTGAACACGCTAAACGAGCAGTACTTC
V gene: TRBV18; J gene: TRBJ1-3; D gene: -; clone size: -; CDR3 protein: CASSYGTPTSGNTIYF; CDR3 DNA: TGTGCCAGCTCATACGGGACACCGACCTCTGGAAACACCATATATTTT
V gene: TRBV19; J gene: TRBJ1-1; D gene: -; clone size: -; CDR3 protein: CASSIPRRGRTNTEAFF; CDR3 DNA: TGTGCCAGTAGTATCCCCAGACGGGGAAGGACGAACACTGAAGCTTTCTTT
V gene: TRBV28; J gene: TRBJ2-2; D gene: -; clone size: -; CDR3 protein: CASSFQQGNTGELFF; CDR3 DNA: TGTGCCAGCAGTTTCCAACAGGGGAACACCGGGGAGCTGTTTTTT
V gene: TRBV7-2; J gene: TRBJ2-6; D gene: -; clone size: -; CDR3 protein: CASSLWAGRANVLTF; CDR3 DNA: TGTGCCAGCAGCTTATGGGCCGGCAGGGCCAACGTCCTGACTTTC
V gene: TRBV18; J gene: TRBJ1-1; D gene: -; clone size: -; CDR3 protein: CASLSDQTEAFF; CDR3 DNA: TGTGCCAGCTTATCGGACCAAACTGAAGCTTTCTTT
V gene: TRBV11-3; J gene: TRBJ2-1; D gene: -; clone size: -; CDR3 protein: CASSFPPVCSPNYNEQFF; CDR3 DNA: TGTGCCAGCAGCTTCCCACCTGTTTGCTCCCCTAACTACAATGAGCAGTTCTTC
V gene: TRBV10-3; J gene: TRBJ2-7; D gene: -; clone size: -; CDR3 protein: CAISESPGLGTPYEQYF; CDR3 DNA: TGTGCCATCAGTGAGTCCCCCGGGCTAGGTACACCCTACGAGCAGTACTTC
V gene: TRBV25-1; J gene: TRBJ2-4; D gene: TRBD1; clone size: -; CDR3 protein: CASRPPGQSIQYF; CDR3 DNA: TGTGCCAGCAGGCCGCCGGGACAGAGCATTCAGTACTTC
V gene: TRBV19; J gene: TRBJ1-2; D gene: -; clone size: -; CDR3 protein: CASSIRGLGGSNYGYTF; CDR3 DNA: TGTGCCAGTAGTATAAGGGGTCTGGGGGGCTCTAACTATGGCTACACCTTC
V gene: TRBV6-5; J gene: TRBJ1-1; D gene: -; clone size: -; CDR3 protein: CASSYQGHYMNTEAFF; CDR3 DNA: TGTGCCAGCAGTTACCAGGGACACTATATGAACACTGAAGCTTTCTTT
V gene: TRBV5-1; J gene: TRBJ2-7; D gene: -; clone size: -; CDR3 protein: CASSRTGTTTYEQYF; CDR3 DNA: TGCGCCAGCAGCAGAACCGGGACAACCACCTACGAGCAGTACTTC
V gene: TRBV4-1; J gene: TRBJ2-7; D gene: -; clone size: -; CDR3 protein: CASSQATDYEQYF; CDR3 DNA: TGCGCCAGCAGCCAAGCGACAGACTACGAGCAGTACTTC
V gene: TRBV21-1; J gene: TRBJ2-5; D gene: -; clone size: once; CDR3 protein: CASSKESAGTGGETQYF; CDR3 DNA: TGTGCCAGCAGCAAAGAATCTGCGGGGACAGGGGGCGAGACCCAGTACTTC
V gene: TRBV7-9; J gene: TRBJ2-1; D gene: TRBD2; clone size: -; CDR3 protein: CASSLDASGREQFF; CDR3 DNA: TGTGCCAGCAGCTTAGATGCTAGCGGGAGGGAGCAGTTCTTC
V gene: TRBV28; J gene: TRBJ2-5; D gene: -; clone size: -; CDR3 protein: CASDPLGVMVQETQYF; CDR3 DNA: TGTGCCAGCGATCCCCTGGGGGTTATGGTCCAAGAGACCCAGTACTTC